This T cell receptor beta chain was identified in a study of shared clonotypes between healthy human individuals. A CD45RA+ naive subset and a CD45RA-negative memory subset were split from CD4+ cells. Libraries were prepared by immunoSEQ multiplex PCR; TCRdb keeps only in-frame clonotypes and omits some of them. The repertoire consists of about 2.4 million clones, with 90% to 95% occurring once and the leading ten covering 0.36%. Study-level findings and limits: In this cohort, only blood was sampled, and tissue repertoires likely differ. Naive CD4 clonotypes were shared across several donors at about 5%. Estimated richness was generally greater in naive than memory subsets.

There are 11 residues in the CDR3. CDR1 MDHEN and CDR2 SYDVKM come from the germline V gene. Turning to this clone: Its cognate antigen is unknown.

The source material was naive CD4+ T cells from PBMCs. Indicated subset: CD45RA+ positively selected. V and J are TRBV28 and TRBJ2-5, with no clear D. The J call may not be correct, given that the DNA end is closer to TRBJ2-7. The clonotype was recovered from a man between 18 and 29 years old in good health. Some clones in this sample may be carry-over from other donors' samples. The CDR3 region is CASSSSREQYF. CDR3 sequence (DNA): TGTGCCAGCAGTTCCTCTCGCGAGCAGTACTTC.